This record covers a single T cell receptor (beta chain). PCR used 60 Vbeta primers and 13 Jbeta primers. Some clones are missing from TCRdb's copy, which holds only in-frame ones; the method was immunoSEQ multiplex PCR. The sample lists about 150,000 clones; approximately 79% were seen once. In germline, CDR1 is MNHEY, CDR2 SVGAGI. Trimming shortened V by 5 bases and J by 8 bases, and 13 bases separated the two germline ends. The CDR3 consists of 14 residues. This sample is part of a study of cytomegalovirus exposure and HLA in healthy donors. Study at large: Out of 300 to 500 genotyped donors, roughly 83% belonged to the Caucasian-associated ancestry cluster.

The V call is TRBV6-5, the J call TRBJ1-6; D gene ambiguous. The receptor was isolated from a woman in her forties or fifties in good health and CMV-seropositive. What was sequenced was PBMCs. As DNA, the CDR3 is TGTGCCAGCAGTCCCGGGTCTTCTTATTCACCCCTCCACTTT. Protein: CASSPGSSYSPLHF.